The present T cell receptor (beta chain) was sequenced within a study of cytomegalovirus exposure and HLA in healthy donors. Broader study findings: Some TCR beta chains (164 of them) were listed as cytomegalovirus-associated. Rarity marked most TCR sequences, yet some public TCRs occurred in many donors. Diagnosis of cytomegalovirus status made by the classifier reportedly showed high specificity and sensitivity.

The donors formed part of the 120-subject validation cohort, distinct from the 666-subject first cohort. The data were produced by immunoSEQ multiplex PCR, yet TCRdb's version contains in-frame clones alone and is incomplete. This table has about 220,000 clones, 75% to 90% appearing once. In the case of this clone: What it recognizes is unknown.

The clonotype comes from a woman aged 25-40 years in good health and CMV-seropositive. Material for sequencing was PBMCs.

The CDR3 DNA reads as TGTGCCAGCAGCTTGGCCGGCGGGAGTGGGGGCTACACCTTC. Protein product: CASSLAGGSGGYTF. The rearrangement links TRBV5-4 to TRBJ1-2, with D uncertain. Germline CDR1 is SGHNT and CDR2 is YYREEE (reference sequence). This CDR3 region has 14 residues. Trimming shortened V by 0 bases and J by 8 bases, and 14 bases separated the two germline ends.